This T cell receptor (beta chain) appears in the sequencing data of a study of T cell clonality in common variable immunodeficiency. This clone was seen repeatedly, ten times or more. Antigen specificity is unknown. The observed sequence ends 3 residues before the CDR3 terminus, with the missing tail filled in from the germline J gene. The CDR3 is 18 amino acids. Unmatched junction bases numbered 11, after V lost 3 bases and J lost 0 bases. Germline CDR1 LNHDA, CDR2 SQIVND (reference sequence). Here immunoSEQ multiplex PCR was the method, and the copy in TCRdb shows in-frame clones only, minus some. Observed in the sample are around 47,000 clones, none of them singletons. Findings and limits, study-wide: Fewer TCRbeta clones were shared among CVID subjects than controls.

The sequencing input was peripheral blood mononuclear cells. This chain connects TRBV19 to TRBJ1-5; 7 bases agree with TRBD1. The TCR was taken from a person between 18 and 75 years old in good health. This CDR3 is CASSISLRDSYSNQPQHF. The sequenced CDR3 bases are TGTGCCAGTAGTATCAGCCTCCGGGACAGCTATAGCAATCAGCCC.